This paragraph reports one T cell receptor beta chain. Per the authors' pipeline: For nucleated cells, counts were estimated from reference gene primer amplification. Some clones are missing from TCRdb's copy, which holds only in-frame ones; the method was immunoSEQ multiplex PCR. That table is the source of V, J and clone size, and D and trimming were worked out from the DNA. The sample contains hundreds of thousands of clones, 90% of which appear only once. CDR3 size: 13 residues. V lost 3 bases and J 5 bases, leaving 10 bases between the germline ends. These data belong to a study of blood T cell repertoires in COVID-19. Background on the study: COVID-19 samples collected from the United States, Italy and Spain covered acute and convalescent phases. From T cells, B-cell-depleted T cells, or PBMCs came the material, which was cDNA or gDNA.

Residents of under 25 US areas, aged roughly 18 to 95 years, made up the participants. The specimen was PBMCs or T cells enriched from blood (not recorded which). This TCR was sampled from a man in his sixties who had recovered from COVID-19. This chain connects TRBV12-3 or TRBV12-4 to TRBJ1-2, with a tentative D call TRBD1 (6 bases). The CDR3 DNA sequence: TGTGCCAGCAGTTTGCCGACAGGATATGGCTACACCTTC. Protein: CASSLPTGYGYTF.